This is a list of T cell receptor beta chains from one sample in a study of shared clonotypes between healthy human individuals. Method: immunoSEQ multiplex PCR; TCRdb's copy keeps in-frame clones and lacks some. Here the sample spans about 2.4 million clones, around nine tenths being singletons. Sequenced input: naive CD4+ T cells sorted from blood. The origin of the receptors is a man in his late teens or twenties in good health. CDR3s include the opening cysteine and the closing phenylalanine or tryptophan. The D gene is left open where the match is weak. Size is omitted from some rows. Given values are once, few, many or a class for expanded clones.

v_call,d_call,clone_size,j_call,cdr3_nt,cdr3_aa
TRBV7-8,.,once,TRBJ1-3,TGTGCCAGCAGCCAAGACAGACCCTCTGGAAACACCATATATTTT,CASSQDRPSGNTIYF
TRBV10-3,.,.,TRBJ2-7,TGTGCCATCAGTGAGTCGTCCCCCCTCGAGCAGTACTTC,CAISESSPLEQYF
TRBV6-5,.,.,TRBJ2-7,TGTGCCAGCAGTTACTACGGACAATCGGGCGAGCAGTACTTC,CASSYYGQSGEQYF
TRBV9,TRBD1,.,TRBJ1-2,TGTGCCAGCAGCGTAACGCAGGGGGAGCCTAACTATGGCTACACCTTC,CASSVTQGEPNYGYTF
TRBV28,.,.,TRBJ1-2,TGTGCCAGCAGTCCGGGGGGCGTCGACTATGGCTACACCTTC,CASSPGGVDYGYTF
TRBV28,.,.,TRBJ1-1,TGTGCCAGCAGTTTATTACGGGGCCTCCACACTGAAGCTTTCTTT,CASSLLRGLHTEAFF
TRBV4-2,.,.,TRBJ1-5,TGTGCCAGCAGACAAGACGGTAGCAATCAGCCCCAGCATTTT,CASRQDGSNQPQHF
TRBV10-3,TRBD2,.,TRBJ2-3,TGTGCCATCAGTGATAGCGGGAGTTGGAGAGCCGGTAACACAGATACGCAGTATTTT,CAISDSGSWRAGNTDTQYF
TRBV5-1,.,.,TRBJ2-3,TGCGCCAGCAGCTTGGAGCGGACTAGCACAGATACGCAGTATTTT,CASSLERTSTDTQYF
TRBV30,TRBD1,.,TRBJ2-5,TGTGCCTGGAGTATCAGGGGGTCGGAGACCCAGTACTTC,CAWSIRGSETQYF
TRBV11-2,.,.,TRBJ1-6,TGTGCCAGCAGCACCACCTCAGGGGTTTCCTATAATTCACCCCTCCACTTT,CASSTTSGVSYNSPLHF
TRBV9,TRBD1,.,TRBJ2-1,TGTGCCAGCAGCGTAGATACAACAGGGGTGGGAAATGAGCAGTTCTTC,CASSVDTTGVGNEQFF
TRBV6-4,TRBD1,.,TRBJ1-1,TGTGCCAGCAGTGGGGGACAGCCGGGATTCTCAGGTGAAGCTTTCTTT,CASSGGQPGFSGEAFF
TRBV30,.,.,TRBJ2-1,TGTGCCTGGAGTAAGAGCTCCTACAATGAGCAGTTCTTC,CAWSKSSYNEQFF
TRBV27,.,.,TRBJ2-6,TGTGCCAGTACAGGGTTAGGTGGGGCCAACGTCCTGACTTTC,CASTGLGGANVLTF
TRBV7-9,.,.,TRBJ2-5,TGTGCCAGCAGCCATCGCGCCAACACCCCAGAGACCCAGTACTTC,CASSHRANTPETQYF
TRBV11-1,TRBD1,.,TRBJ1-2,TGTGCCAGCAGCTTAGCTCCATCTACAGGGGAGTGGTATGGCTACACCTTC,CASSLAPSTGEWYGYTF
TRBV2,TRBD1,few,TRBJ1-3,TGTGCCAGCAGGGACAGGTGGGGGAACACCATATATTTT,CASRDRWGNTIYF
TRBV7-2,.,.,TRBJ1-6,TGTGCCAGCCGGTCGGGGATCTCACCCCTCCACTTT,CASRSGISPLHF
TRBV7-8,TRBD1,once,TRBJ2-7,TGTGCCAGCAGCTTAAGGGACAGGATAACCTACGAGCAGTACTTC,CASSLRDRITYEQYF
TRBV18,.,.,TRBJ1-1,TGTGCCAGCTCCCCTTCTGAGGTGGCGAACACTGAAGCTTTCTTT,CASSPSEVANTEAFF
TRBV29-1,.,.,TRBJ1-3,TGCAGCGTTGAAGATACAAGGGGATCTGGAAACACCATATATTTT,CSVEDTRGSGNTIYF
TRBV10-1,.,few,TRBJ1-1,TGCGCCAGCAGTAGAACAGGGATCCCTGAAGCTTTCTTT,CASSRTGIPEAFF
TRBV18,TRBD1,.,TRBJ1-1,TGTGCCAGCTCACCGCTACCGGGACAGGGGTTCGGCACTGAAGCTTTCTTT,CASSPLPGQGFGTEAFF
TRBV11-2,.,.,TRBJ2-3,TGTGCCAGCAGTTATCCGTTGGATACGCAGTATTTT,CASSYPLDTQYF
TRBV5-4,.,.,TRBJ2-7,TGTGCCAGCAGCATGAGAGGACCCAGTGCCTACGAGCAGTACTTC,CASSMRGPSAYEQYF
TRBV9,.,.,TRBJ2-3,TGTGCCAGCAGCGAGAGGGGACTTCCAGATACGCAGTATTTT,CASSERGLPDTQYF
TRBV28,.,.,TRBJ1-2,TGTGCCAGCAGTCCCCCAGGCTACACCTTC,CASSPPGYTF
TRBV7-2,TRBD2,.,TRBJ2-3,TGTGCCAGCAGCGCACCGGGACTAGCGCGGGGAGATACGCAGTATTTT,CASSAPGLARGDTQYF
TRBV6-1,.,few,TRBJ2-7,TGTGCCAGCAGTGAGGGCAGATCCTACGAGCAGTACTTC,CASSEGRSYEQYF
TRBV19,.,once,TRBJ1-6,TGTGCCAGTAGTACAGGATGGGGATATAATTCACCCCTCCACTTT,CASSTGWGYNSPLHF
TRBV5-6,.,.,TRBJ2-3,TGTGCCAGCAGCTTGTTCCCCGGGGGCACAGATACGCAGTATTTT,CASSLFPGGTDTQYF
TRBV6-6,.,.,TRBJ2-7,TGTGCCAGCAGTCGACTGGGCGAGCAGTACTTC,CASSRLGEQYF
TRBV7-2,.,.,TRBJ2-7,TGTGCCAGCAGTCCCGGACAGACCTACGAGCAGTACTTC,CASSPGQTYEQYF
TRBV7-2,.,.,TRBJ2-5,TGTGCCAGCAGCTCCGGAGTATGGGAGGCGGCCCAGTACTTC,CASSSGVWEAAQYF
TRBV7-9,.,.,TRBJ1-5,TGTGCCAGCAGCTCCCCAGCCGCGGGAAATCAGCCCCAGCATTTT,CASSSPAAGNQPQHF
TRBV5-1,.,.,TRBJ1-3,TGCGCCAGCAGCCCGGCAGGGGACTCTGGAAACACCATATATTTT,CASSPAGDSGNTIYF
TRBV10-1,.,.,TRBJ2-3,TGCGCCAGCAGTGAGCAGGGAGATACGCAGTATTTT,CASSEQGDTQYF
TRBV2,.,.,TRBJ1-6,TGTGCCAGCAGTCCCGAAGGACCTTCACCCCTCCACTTT,CASSPEGPSPLHF
TRBV30,.,few,TRBJ1-5,TGTGCCTGGAGCCGACCGAATCAGCCCCAGCATTTT,CAWSRPNQPQHF
TRBV6-6,.,.,TRBJ1-3,TGTGCCAGCAGCTCCGGGACGTCGGGAAACACCATATATTTT,CASSSGTSGNTIYF
TRBV14,.,once,TRBJ1-1,TGTGCCAGCAGCCAGGACCTCCGGGGGGAGGCTTTCTTT,CASSQDLRGEAFF
TRBV19,.,.,TRBJ2-3,TGTGCCAGTAGTAGCTCGTGGCGTAGCACAGATACGCAGTATTTT,CASSSSWRSTDTQYF
TRBV20-1,.,.,TRBJ2-5,TGCAGTGCTAGCCGGGAGGAGACCCAGTACTTC,CSASREETQYF
TRBV30,TRBD1,.,TRBJ1-1,TGTGCCTGGAGTCGACAGGGTGGGAACACTGAAGCTTTCTTT,CAWSRQGGNTEAFF
TRBV10-1,.,few,TRBJ1-1,TGCGCCAGCAGTGACGGCACAATGAACACTGAAGCTTTCTTT,CASSDGTMNTEAFF
TRBV7-8,.,.,TRBJ2-7,TGTGCCAGCAGCTCAAGACAGTACTACGAGCAGTACTTC,CASSSRQYYEQYF
TRBV30,.,few,TRBJ1-1,TGTGCCTGGAGGACAATGAACACTGAAGCTTTCTTT,CAWRTMNTEAFF
TRBV19,TRBD1,.,TRBJ1-2,TGTGCCAGTAGCGCCGGGACAGTAAACTATGGCTACACCTTC,CASSAGTVNYGYTF
TRBV5-4,.,.,TRBJ2-6,TGTGCCAGCAGCTTGGACCTCTCTGGGGCCAACGTCCTGACTTTC,CASSLDLSGANVLTF
TRBV15,.,few,TRBJ2-2,TGTGCCACCAGCAGAGAAAGCACCGGGGAGCTGTTTTTT,CATSRESTGELFF
TRBV28,.,.,TRBJ1-2,TGTGCCAGCAGTTTCAATCAGAACTATGGCTACACCTTC,CASSFNQNYGYTF
TRBV10-3,.,.,TRBJ1-1,TGTGCCATCAGTGAGTCGTCCTCTACAGGATGGGAAGCTTTCTTT,CAISESSSTGWEAFF
TRBV27,.,.,TRBJ2-5,TGTGCCAGCAGCTTGGGGGCCACCGCTCAAGAGACCCAGTACTTC,CASSLGATAQETQYF
TRBV7-2,.,once,TRBJ2-7,TGTGCCAGCAGCTTAGAAAGACCCTACGAGCAGTACTTC,CASSLERPYEQYF
TRBV9,TRBD1,.,TRBJ1-3,TGTGCCAGCAGCCCCAGGGGGTCCTTTGGAAACACCATATATTTT,CASSPRGSFGNTIYF
TRBV18,.,once,TRBJ2-3,TGTGCCAGCTCACCGCAGGGGATCCGCCCAGATACGCAGTATTTT,CASSPQGIRPDTQYF